These 18 T cell receptor beta chains came from one sample sequenced in a study of regulatory T cells in long-lasting Graves disease. Noted time point: persistent/refractory GD, antithyroid drugs over 5 years with positive TRAb. The TCR library was made from RNA that had been extracted from PBMCs in TRIzol. Investigators prepared the TCR beta libraries by applying iRepertoire HTBI primers and Arm-PCR of CDR3 regions. Each CDR3 protein is one row after TCRdb ran MiXCR on the multiplex PCR reads. The data contain 400,000 or so distinct CDR3 sequences, 20% to 25% of them seen just once; the ten biggest clones take up about a quarter. Sequencing used peripheral blood mononuclear cells (PBMCs), obtained when the disease was refractory, from a patient treated with antithyroid drugs. The receptors stem from a female donor with Graves disease.

This clonotype showed up just a few times. The rearrangement uses TRBV5-1 and TRBJ1-1; 11 bases agree with TRBD1. The trim removed 6 bases at V and 4 bases at J, leaving 8 bases unmatched. Germline V gene sequence: CDR1 SGHRS, CDR2 YFSETQ. CDR3 size: 15 residues. The CDR3 reads CASKTGTGGSTEAFF. The DNA for the CDR3 is TGCGCCAGCAAGACCGGGACAGGGGGGAGCACTGAAGCTTTCTTT.

Points on this clonotype: A far larger clone is just one base off, so this is likely a read error. The genes are TRBV12-3 or TRBV12-4 and TRBJ2-5; no clear D. Trimming took 2 bases from V and 5 from J, leaving 6 bases between them. The CDR3 has 12 residues. The CDR3 DNA sequence: TGTGCCAGCAGTTTAACCTGGGAGACCCAGTACTTC. Encoded protein: CASSLTWETQYF.

This clonotype has only a few counts. The rearrangement joins TRBV19 to TRBJ2-7; D ambiguous. With 4 bases removed from V and 0 bases from J, the gap between germline ends came to 10 bases. CDR1 and CDR2 from the germline V gene are LNHDA and SQIVND (reference sequence). This CDR3 has 14 residues. The CDR3 DNA reads TGTGCCAGTAGTACCGGCCCTAACTCCTACGAGCAGTACTTC. It encodes CASSTGPNSYEQYF.

The table lists this clonotype with a few counts. This sequence joins TRBV20-1 and TRBJ2-4; 9 nucleotides agree with TRBD1. V shed 5 bases, J shed 11 bases, and the junction held 19 bases outside the gene matches. The germline CDR1 and CDR2 sequences are DFQATT and SNEGSKA (reference sequence). The CDR3 is 16 residues long. Here the CDR3 reads CSARRGTGIDLRLQYF. The DNA for the CDR3 is TGCAGTGCTCGAAGAGGGACAGGGATAGATTTGAGGCTTCAGTACTTC.

This clonotype was detected a few times. CDR3 bases: TGCAGTGCTAGAGATCGGACCCCCCCCGAGCAGTACTTC. The encoded protein is CSARDRTPPEQYF. The genes are TRBV20-1 and TRBJ2-7; D gene ambiguous. The germline V gene encodes CDR1 DFQATT and CDR2 SNEGSKA (reference sequence). Deletions cut 0 bases from V and 6 bases from J, with 12 bases between. The CDR3 covers 13 residues.

A note on this clonotype: A read error is possible here, since a much larger clone lies one base away. The chain has TRBV10-3 and TRBJ1-1; possibly TRBD1 for D (6 bases). Germline V lookup: CDR1 ENHRY, CDR2 SYGVKD. There are 13 residues in the CDR3. The CDR3 spells CVITTGKRTEAFF. In DNA, the CDR3 is TGTGTCATCACTACAGGGAAGAGGACTGAAGCTTTCTTT.

The chain recombines TRBV2 with TRBJ2-7; D possibly uses TRBD1 or TRBD2 (5 bases each). Per germline, CDR1 SNHLY and CDR2 FYNNEI. With 7 bases removed from V and 0 bases from J, the gap between germline ends came to 16 bases. The CDR3 runs 15 residues. The CDR3 is CASTQRDLSSYEQYF. The CDR3, as DNA: TGTGCCAGCACCCAACGGGACCTCAGCTCCTACGAGCAGTACTTC.

This clonotype was observed many times. The V gene is TRBV12-3 or TRBV12-4, the J gene TRBJ2-7; no clear D. Trimming removed 6 bases from V and 3 bases from J, with 15 bases in between. The CDR3 length is 14 residues. The CDR3 is CASSDTTTNYEQYF. The CDR3 DNA reads as TGTGCCAGCAGCGATACTACGACCAACTACGAGCAGTACTTC.

This clonotype was detected a few times. CDR3 in DNA: TGTGCCAGCAGTCCCGAAACTAGCAACTCCTACGAGCAGTACTTC. It yields the protein CASSPETSNSYEQYF. The rearrangement links TRBV12-3 or TRBV12-4 to TRBJ2-7; tentatively, D is TRBD2 (6 bases). V lost 5 bases and J lost 0, with 14 bases in between. CDR3 length: 15 amino acids.

The V gene is TRBV20-1, the J gene TRBJ2-7; D may match TRBD1 or TRBD2 (5 bases each). CDR1 DFQATT and CDR2 SNEGSKA come from the germline V gene (reference sequence). Trimming left V 5 bases short and J 6 bases short, with 17 bases between. The CDR3 totals 13 residues. CDR3 loop: CSALRDPQREQYF. The CDR3 coding sequence is TGCAGTGCTCTCCGGGACCCTCAACGCGAGCAGTACTTC.

As concerns this clonotype: Given the absence of the conserved phenylalanine or tryptophan at the CDR3 end, a read error is likely. This chain links TRBV6-2 or TRBV6-3 with TRBJ2-2, with D maybe TRBD2 (6 bases). V was trimmed by 5 bases and J by 2 bases, leaving 12 bases between them. CDR3 length: 15 amino acids. Germline V gives CDR1 MNHEY, CDR2 SVGEGT. This chain's CDR3 is CASSHEGLNTGELFL. The CDR3, as DNA: TGTGCCAGCAGTCACGAGGGACTTAACACCGGGGAGCTGTTTCTT.

This clonotype appeared many times. The rearrangement joins TRBV28 to TRBJ2-7, with D perhaps matching TRBD2 (6 bases). The V end was cut by 0 bases, the J end by 3 bases, with 12 bases between. The CDR3 has 15 amino acids. Germline CDR1 reads MDHEN; CDR2 reads SYDVKM. CDR3 region: CASSLWTRTSYEQYF. CDR3 in DNA: TGTGCCAGCAGTTTATGGACTAGGACAAGCTACGAGCAGTACTTC.

This clonotype was observed once. The chain carries TRBV6-9 and TRBJ2-6; D remains ambiguous. This CDR3 spans 14 amino acids. CDR1 is MNHGY, CDR2 SVAAGI, per germline. Trimming took 4 bases from V and 1 from J, leaving 5 bases between them. The CDR3 bases are TGTGCCAGCAGTTGGAAATCTGGGGCCAACGTCCTGACTTTC. This translates into CASSWKSGANVLTF.

The table lists this clonotype with many counts. The chain couples TRBV10-3 to TRBJ1-1, with D tentatively TRBD1 (5 bases). V gave up 1 base and J gave up 7 bases, with 10 bases separating them. The CDR3 sequence is 13 residues long. In germline, CDR1 is ENHRY, CDR2 SYGVKD. For the CDR3, the DNA is TGTGCCATCAGTGAGTTAGGGGAAAGTGAAGCTTTCTTT. Its protein product is CAISELGESEAFF.

On this clonotype: This may stem from a read error, because a much larger clone lies one nucleotide away. V and J are TRBV29-1 and TRBJ1-1, with D possibly matching TRBD1 (5 bases). Per the germline V gene, CDR1 is SQVTM and CDR2 is ANQGSEA. Trimming pared 4 bases from V and 6 bases from J, leaving 18 bases between. This CDR3 spans 14 amino acids. CDR3 DNA: TGCAGCGTTGTTGGGGGACGGGGATTGCCTGAAGCTTTCTTT. It codes for CSVVGGRGLPEAFF. Full variable domain (remainder filled in from reference TRBV29-1 and TRBJ1-1): SAVISQKPSRDICQRGTSLTIQCQVDSQVTMMFWYRQQPGQSLTLIATANQGSEATYESGFVIDKFPISRPNLTFSTLTVSNMSPEDSSIYLCSVVGGRGLPEAFFGQGTRLTVV.

This chain uses TRBV6-1 with TRBJ2-7; the match to TRBD1 covers 7 bases. Trimming removed 6 bases from V and 7 bases from J; junction bases left unmatched: 9. This CDR3 comprises 13 residues. Germline CDR1 MNHNS, CDR2 SASEGT. CDR3 DNA sequence: TGTGCCAGCAGGAACGACCCCAGGGGGGAGCAGTACTTC. Translated: CASRNDPRGEQYF.

This clonotype was seen ten or more times. This rearrangement joins TRBV10-3 to TRBJ2-5; 8 positions match TRBD1. V shed 3 bases and J 4 bases; nucleotides not matched to a gene: 10. Germline V CDR1 and CDR2: ENHRY, SYGVKD. The CDR3 covers 16 residues. For the CDR3, the DNA is TGTGCCATCAGTGACTCCCTCGGACAGGGTGGAGAGACCCAGTACTTC. This encodes CAISDSLGQGGETQYF.

The chain links TRBV6-1 to TRBJ1-1, with D maybe TRBD1 (5 bases). The V gene's germline CDR1 is MNHNS and CDR2 SASEGT. The V end was cut by 5 bases, the J end by 2 bases, with 15 bases between. The CDR3 sequence is 15 residues long. The CDR3, as DNA: TGTGCCAGCAGTCCCGGGACTACGGTCAACACTGAAGCTTTCTTT. It specifies CASSPGTTVNTEAFF.